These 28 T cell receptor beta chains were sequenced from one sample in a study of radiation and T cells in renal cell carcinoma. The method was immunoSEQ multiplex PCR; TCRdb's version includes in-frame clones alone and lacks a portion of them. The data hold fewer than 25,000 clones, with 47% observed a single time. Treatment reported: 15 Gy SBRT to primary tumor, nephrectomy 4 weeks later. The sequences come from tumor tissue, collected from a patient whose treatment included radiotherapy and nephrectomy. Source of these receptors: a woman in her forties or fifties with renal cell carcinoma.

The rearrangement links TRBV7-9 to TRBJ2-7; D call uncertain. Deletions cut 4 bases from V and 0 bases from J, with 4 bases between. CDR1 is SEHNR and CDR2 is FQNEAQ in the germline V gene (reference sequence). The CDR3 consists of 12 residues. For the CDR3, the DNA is TGTGCCAGCAGCTCCTCCTCCTACGAGCAGTACTTC. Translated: CASSSSSYEQYF.

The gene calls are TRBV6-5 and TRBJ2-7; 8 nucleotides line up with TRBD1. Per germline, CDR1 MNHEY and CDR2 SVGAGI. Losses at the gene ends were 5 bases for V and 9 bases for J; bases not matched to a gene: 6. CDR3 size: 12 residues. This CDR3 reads CASSPGQGRQYF. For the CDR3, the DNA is TGTGCCAGCAGTCCCGGACAGGGTAGGCAGTACTTC.

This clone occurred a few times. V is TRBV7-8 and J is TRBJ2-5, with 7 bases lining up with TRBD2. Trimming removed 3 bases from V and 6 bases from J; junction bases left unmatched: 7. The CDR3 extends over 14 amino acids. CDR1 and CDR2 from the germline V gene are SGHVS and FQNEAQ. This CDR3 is CASSFGLGGKTQYF. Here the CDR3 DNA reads TGTGCCAGCAGCTTCGGACTAGGCGGAAAGACCCAGTACTTC.

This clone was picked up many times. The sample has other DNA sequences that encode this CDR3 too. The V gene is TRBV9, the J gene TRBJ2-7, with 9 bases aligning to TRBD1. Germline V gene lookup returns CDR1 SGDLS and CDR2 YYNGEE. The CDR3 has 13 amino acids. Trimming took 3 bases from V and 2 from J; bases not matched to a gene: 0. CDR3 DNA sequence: TGTGCCAGCAGCGGACAGGGGGCCTACGAGCAGTACTTC. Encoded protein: CASSGQGAYEQYF.

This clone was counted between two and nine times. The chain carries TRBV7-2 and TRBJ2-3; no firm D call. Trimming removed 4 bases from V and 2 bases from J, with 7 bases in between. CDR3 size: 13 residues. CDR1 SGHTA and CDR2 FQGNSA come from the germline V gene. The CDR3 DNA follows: TGTGCCAGCAGCTCCCGACCCACAGATACGCAGTATTTT. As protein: CASSSRPTDTQYF.

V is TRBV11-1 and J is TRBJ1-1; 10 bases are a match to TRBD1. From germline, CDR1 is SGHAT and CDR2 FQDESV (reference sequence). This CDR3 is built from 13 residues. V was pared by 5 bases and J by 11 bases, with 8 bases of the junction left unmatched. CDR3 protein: CASSATGGGWAFF. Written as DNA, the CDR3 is TGTGCCAGCAGCGCGACAGGGGGCGGATGGGCTTTCTTT. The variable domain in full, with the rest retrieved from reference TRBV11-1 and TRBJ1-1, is EAEVAQSPRYKITEKSQAVAFWCDPISGHATLYWYRQILGQGPELLVQFQDESVVDDSQLPKDRFSAERLKGVDSTLKIQPAELGDSAMYLCASSATGGGWAFFGQGTRLTVV.

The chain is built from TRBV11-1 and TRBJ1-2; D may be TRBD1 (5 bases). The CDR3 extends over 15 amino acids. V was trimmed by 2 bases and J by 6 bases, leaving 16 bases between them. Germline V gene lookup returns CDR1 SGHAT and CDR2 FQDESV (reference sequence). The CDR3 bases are TGTGCCAGCAGCTTAAAGTCAGGGTCGATTGATGGCTACACCTTC. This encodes CASSLKSGSIDGYTF.

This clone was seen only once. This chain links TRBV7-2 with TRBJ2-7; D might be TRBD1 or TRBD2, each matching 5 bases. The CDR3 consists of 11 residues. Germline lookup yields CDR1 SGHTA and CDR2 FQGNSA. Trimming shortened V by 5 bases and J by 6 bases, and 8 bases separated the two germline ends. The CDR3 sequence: CASSAGSEQYF. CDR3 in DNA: TGTGCCAGCAGCGCAGGGAGCGAGCAGTACTTC.

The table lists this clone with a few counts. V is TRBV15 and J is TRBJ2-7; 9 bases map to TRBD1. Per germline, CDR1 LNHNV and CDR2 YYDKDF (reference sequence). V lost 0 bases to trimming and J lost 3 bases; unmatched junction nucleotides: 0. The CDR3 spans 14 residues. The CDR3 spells CATSREGQGYEQYF. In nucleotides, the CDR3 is TGTGCCACCAGCAGAGAGGGACAGGGCTACGAGCAGTACTTC.

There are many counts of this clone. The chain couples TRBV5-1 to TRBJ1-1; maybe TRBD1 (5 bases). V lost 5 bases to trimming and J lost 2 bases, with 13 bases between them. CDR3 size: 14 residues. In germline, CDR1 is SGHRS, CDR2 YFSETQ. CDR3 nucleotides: TGCGCCAGCAGACAAGACAGTTCAAACACTGAAGCTTTCTTT. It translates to CASRQDSSNTEAFF.

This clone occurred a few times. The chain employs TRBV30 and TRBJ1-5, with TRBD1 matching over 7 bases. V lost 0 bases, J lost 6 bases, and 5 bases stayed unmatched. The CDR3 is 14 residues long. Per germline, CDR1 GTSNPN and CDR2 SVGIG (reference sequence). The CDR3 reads CAWSVGGKSQPQHF. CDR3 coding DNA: TGTGCCTGGAGTGTAGGGGGCAAGAGTCAGCCCCAGCATTTT.

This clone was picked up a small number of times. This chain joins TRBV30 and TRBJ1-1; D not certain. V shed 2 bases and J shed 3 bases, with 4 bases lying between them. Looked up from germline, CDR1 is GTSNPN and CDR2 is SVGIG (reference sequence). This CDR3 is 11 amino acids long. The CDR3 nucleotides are TGTGCCTGGAGTAAGGACACTGAAGCTTTCTTT. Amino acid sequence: CAWSKDTEAFF.

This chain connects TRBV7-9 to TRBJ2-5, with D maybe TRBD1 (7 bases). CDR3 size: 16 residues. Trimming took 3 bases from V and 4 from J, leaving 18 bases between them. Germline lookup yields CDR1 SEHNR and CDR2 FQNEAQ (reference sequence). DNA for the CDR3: TGTGCCAGCAGCTTGGGCCTCCAGGGGGGTGGAGAGACCCAGTACTTC. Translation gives CASSLGLQGGGETQYF. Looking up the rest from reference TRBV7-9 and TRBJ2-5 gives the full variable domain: DTGVSQNPRHKITKRGQNVTFRCDPISEHNRLYWYRQTLGQGPEFLTYFQNEAQLEKSRLLSDRFSAERPKGSFSTLEIQRTEQGDSAMYLCASSLGLQGGGETQYFGPGTRLLVL.

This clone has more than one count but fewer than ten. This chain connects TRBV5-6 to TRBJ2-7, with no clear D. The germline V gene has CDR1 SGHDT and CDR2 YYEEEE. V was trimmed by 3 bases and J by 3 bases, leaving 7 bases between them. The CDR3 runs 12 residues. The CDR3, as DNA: TGTGCCAGCAGCTATCTTCTCTACGAGCAGTACTTC. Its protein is CASSYLLYEQYF.

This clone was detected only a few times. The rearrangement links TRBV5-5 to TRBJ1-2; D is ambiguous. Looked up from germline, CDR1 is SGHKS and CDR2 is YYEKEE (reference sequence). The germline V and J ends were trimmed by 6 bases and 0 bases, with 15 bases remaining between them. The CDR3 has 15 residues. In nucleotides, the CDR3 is TGTGCCAGCACCTTTGGCGGTGTAACTAACTATGGCTACACCTTC. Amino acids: CASTFGGVTNYGYTF.

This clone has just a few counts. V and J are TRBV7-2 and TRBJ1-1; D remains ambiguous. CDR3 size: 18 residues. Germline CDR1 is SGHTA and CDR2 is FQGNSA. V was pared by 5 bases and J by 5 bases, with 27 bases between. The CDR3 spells CASSPDLLATRRKTEAFF. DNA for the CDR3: TGTGCCAGCAGCCCCGACTTGTTGGCCACACGAAGGAAGACTGAAGCTTTCTTT.

DNA of the CDR3: TGTGCCTGGAGTGAGCAGGGAAATGAAAAACTGTTTTTT. Amino acids: CAWSEQGNEKLFF. The chain employs TRBV30 and TRBJ1-4; TRBD1 might be the D (5 bases). The CDR3 length is 13 residues. The germline gives CDR1 GTSNPN, CDR2 SVGIG (reference sequence). The V end lost 1 base, the J end lost 5 bases, and 8 bases lay between the germline ends.

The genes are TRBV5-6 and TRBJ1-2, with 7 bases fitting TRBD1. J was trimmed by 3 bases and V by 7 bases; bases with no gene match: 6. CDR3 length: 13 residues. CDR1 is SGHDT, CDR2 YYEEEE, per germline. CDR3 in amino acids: CASFDDRDYGYTF. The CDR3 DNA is TGTGCCAGCTTTGATGACAGGGACTATGGCTACACCTTC.

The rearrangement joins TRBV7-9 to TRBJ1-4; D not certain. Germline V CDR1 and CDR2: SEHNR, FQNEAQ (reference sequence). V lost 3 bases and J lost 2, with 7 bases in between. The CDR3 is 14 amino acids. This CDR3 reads CASSLIGTNEKLFF. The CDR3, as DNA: TGTGCCAGCAGCTTGATAGGGACTAATGAAAAACTGTTTTTT.

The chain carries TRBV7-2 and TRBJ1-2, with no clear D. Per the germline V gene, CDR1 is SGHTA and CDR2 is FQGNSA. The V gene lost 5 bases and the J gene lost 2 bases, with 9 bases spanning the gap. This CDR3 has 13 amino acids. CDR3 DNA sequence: TGTGCCAGCAGCCCCGACGGAAACTATGGCTACACCTTC. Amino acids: CASSPDGNYGYTF.

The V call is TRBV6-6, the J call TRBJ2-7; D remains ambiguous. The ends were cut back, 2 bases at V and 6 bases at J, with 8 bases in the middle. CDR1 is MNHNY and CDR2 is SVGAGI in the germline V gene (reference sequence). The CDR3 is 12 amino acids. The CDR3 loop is CASSYRTGEQYF. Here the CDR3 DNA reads TGTGCCAGCAGTTACCGTACGGGCGAGCAGTACTTC.

The CDR3 sequence is CAWSKGGNEQFF. The CDR3, as DNA: TGTGCCTGGAGTAAGGGGGGGAATGAGCAGTTCTTC. This chain joins TRBV30 and TRBJ2-1; a weak D match, TRBD2 (7 bases). The CDR3 is 12 amino acids. CDR1 and CDR2 (germline): GTSNPN, SVGIG (reference sequence). The V and J ends lost 2 bases and 7 bases respectively, with 9 bases between them.

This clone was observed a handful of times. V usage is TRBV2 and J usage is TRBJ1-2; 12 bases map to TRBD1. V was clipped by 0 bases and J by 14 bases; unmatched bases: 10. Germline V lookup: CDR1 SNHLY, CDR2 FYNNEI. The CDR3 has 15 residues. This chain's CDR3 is CASSEARMGQGAGTF. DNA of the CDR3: TGTGCCAGCAGTGAAGCTCGAATGGGACAGGGGGCGGGAACCTTC.

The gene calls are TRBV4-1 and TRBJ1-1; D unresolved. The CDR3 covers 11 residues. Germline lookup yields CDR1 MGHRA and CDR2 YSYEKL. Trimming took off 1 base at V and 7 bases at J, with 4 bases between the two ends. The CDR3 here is CASSQGGEAFF. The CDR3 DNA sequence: TGCGCCAGCAGCCAAGGAGGTGAAGCTTTCTTT.

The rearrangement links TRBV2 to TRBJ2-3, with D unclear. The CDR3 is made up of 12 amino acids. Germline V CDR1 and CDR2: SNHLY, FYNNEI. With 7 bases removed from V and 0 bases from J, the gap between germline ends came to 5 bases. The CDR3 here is CASTPSTDTQYF. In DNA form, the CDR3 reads TGTGCCAGCACCCCTAGCACAGATACGCAGTATTTT. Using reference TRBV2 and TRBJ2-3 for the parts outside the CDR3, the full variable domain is EPEVTQTPSHQVTQMGQEVILRCVPISNHLYFYWYRQILGQKVEFLVSFYNNEISEKSEIFDDQFSVERPDGSNFTLKIRSTKLEDSAMYFCASTPSTDTQYFGPGTRLTVL.

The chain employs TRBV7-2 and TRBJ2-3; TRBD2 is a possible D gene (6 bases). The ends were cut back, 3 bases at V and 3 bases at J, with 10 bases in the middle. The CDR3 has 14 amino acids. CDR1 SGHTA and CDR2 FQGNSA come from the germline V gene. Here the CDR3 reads CASSFGGMTDTQYF. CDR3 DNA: TGTGCCAGCAGCTTCGGGGGAATGACAGATACGCAGTATTTT.

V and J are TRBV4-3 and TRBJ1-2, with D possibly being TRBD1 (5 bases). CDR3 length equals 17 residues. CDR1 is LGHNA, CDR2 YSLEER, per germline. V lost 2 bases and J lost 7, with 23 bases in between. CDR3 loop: CASSQQLPGLQLGGYTF. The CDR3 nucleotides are TGCGCCAGCAGCCAACAACTCCCGGGACTGCAATTAGGTGGCTACACCTTC.

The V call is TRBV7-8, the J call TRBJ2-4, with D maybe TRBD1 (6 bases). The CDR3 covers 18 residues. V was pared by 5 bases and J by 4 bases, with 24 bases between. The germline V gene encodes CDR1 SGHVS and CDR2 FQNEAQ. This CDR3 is CASSLAPTGTRFKNIQYF. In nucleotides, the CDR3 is TGTGCCAGCAGCCTTGCGCCCACCGGGACAAGATTTAAAAACATTCAGTACTTC.